The 12 T cell receptor beta chains presented below share a single source sample, sequenced in a study of blood T cell repertoires in COVID-19. The table came from immunoSEQ multiplex PCR; TCRdb's copy has only in-frame clones and leaves some out. Among some 240,000 clones listed, 86% were seen once. Sequenced sample: PBMCs or T cells enriched from blood (not recorded which). All receptors come from a woman aged 35 to 49 with acute COVID-19.

This chain joins TRBV12-3 or TRBV12-4 and TRBJ2-5; possible D gene TRBD2, 5 bases. The CDR3 runs 12 residues. The V end was cut by 5 bases, the J end by 5 bases, with 9 bases between. CDR3 in DNA: TGTGCCAGCAGTCGGACGGGGGAGACCCAGTACTTC. It yields the protein CASSRTGETQYF.

The chain links TRBV5-1 to TRBJ2-1; 7 bases line up with TRBD2. The length of the CDR3 is 13 residues. Looked up from germline, CDR1 is SGHRS and CDR2 is YFSETQ. Trimming took 4 bases from V and 6 from J; bases not matched to a gene: 4. The CDR3 sequence is CASSGGLGNEQFF. CDR3 sequence (DNA): TGCGCCAGCAGCGGAGGACTAGGCAATGAGCAGTTCTTC.

The genes are TRBV7-8 and TRBJ2-7; perhaps TRBD2 as D (6 bases). In germline, CDR1 is SGHVS, CDR2 FQNEAQ. The CDR3 covers 14 residues. Trimming removed 8 bases at V and 2 bases at J, with 16 bases between. CDR3 DNA: TGTGCCAGCGGCCGGAGGAGGGTCCCCTACGAGCAGTACTTC. Translated, it gives CASGRRRVPYEQYF. The whole variable domain, filled in from reference TRBV7-8 and TRBJ2-7, reads GAGVSQSPRYKVAKRGQDVALRCDPISGHVSLFWYQQALGQGPEFLTYFQNEAQLDKSGLPSDRFFAERPEGSVSTLKIQRTQQEDSAVYLCASGRRRVPYEQYFGPGTRLTVT.

CDR3 nucleotides: TGTGCCAGCAGCAAGGACCCGAGGGACAGGGGCACAGATACGCAGTATTTT. Residues: CASSKDPRDRGTDTQYF. This rearrangement joins TRBV21-1 to TRBJ2-3; the DNA was not used to check the table's D call, TRBD1. TRBV21-1 is annotated as a pseudogene. CDR3 size: 17 residues.

The J gene is TRBJ1-2, the V gene TRBV6-5; 7 positions agree with TRBD1. V shed 6 bases and J 3 bases; nucleotides not matched to a gene: 4. CDR1 is MNHEY and CDR2 is SVGAGI in the germline V gene. CDR3 length: 13 amino acids. The CDR3 here is CASSRTGDYGYTF. In nucleotides, the CDR3 is TGTGCCAGCAGCCGAACAGGGGACTATGGCTACACCTTC.

The genes are TRBV7-2 and TRBJ2-1; possibly TRBD2 for D (6 bases). V was shortened by 4 bases and J by 9 bases, with 13 bases between the two germline ends. Germline loops: CDR1 SGHTA, CDR2 FQGNSA. This CDR3 spans 13 amino acids. This CDR3 reads CASSSGTLFEQFF. CDR3 nucleotides: TGTGCCAGCAGCTCAGGGACTCTGTTTGAGCAGTTCTTC.

This chain connects TRBV7-2 to TRBJ2-7, with D perhaps TRBD2 (5 bases). The CDR3 covers 14 residues. Germline V gene sequence: CDR1 SGHTA, CDR2 FQGNSA. V was trimmed by 4 bases and J by 1 base, leaving 11 bases between them. The CDR3: CASSYSRGSYEQYF. DNA for the CDR3: TGTGCCAGCAGCTATAGCCGGGGATCCTACGAGCAGTACTTC.

The chain carries TRBV7-9 and TRBJ2-5; D gene ambiguous. Germline-derived CDR1 and CDR2 are SEHNR and FQNEAQ (reference sequence). The CDR3 runs 12 residues. V was pared by 5 bases and J by 1 base, with 5 bases between. CDR3 sequence: CASSTVQETQYF. In DNA form, the CDR3 reads TGTGCCAGCAGCACAGTCCAAGAGACCCAGTACTTC.

The V and J genes are TRBV27 and TRBJ2-1, with D tentatively TRBD2 (5 bases). CDR3 length equals 15 residues. V dropped 0 bases and J dropped 8 bases, with 14 bases sitting between them. CDR1 and CDR2 from the germline V gene are MNHEY and SMNVEV (reference sequence). The CDR3 DNA reads as TGTGCCAGCAGTTTATCGGTGGGCGGCGGGTATGAGCAGTTCTTC. The encoded protein is CASSLSVGGGYEQFF.

This clone appeared a single time. V gene TRBV28 combines with J gene TRBJ1-4, with a tentative D call TRBD1 (6 bases). Deletions cut 5 bases from V and 0 bases from J, with 16 bases between. This CDR3 has 17 amino acids. The germline V gene encodes CDR1 MDHEN and CDR2 SYDVKM. CDR3 DNA: TGTGCCAGCAGTAGCACCTCGGACAGTGCAACTAATGAAAAACTGTTTTTT. It yields the protein CASSSTSDSATNEKLFF. Based on the CDR3 plus reference TRBV28 and TRBJ1-4, the full variable domain is DVKVTQSSRYLVKRTGEKVFLECVQDMDHENMFWYRQDPGLGLRLIYFSYDVKMKEKGDIPEGYSVSREKKERFSLILESASTNQTSMYLCASSSTSDSATNEKLFFGSGTQLSVL.

V and J are TRBV29-1 and TRBJ2-1; 9 positions agree with TRBD1. The CDR3 has 13 residues. The germline V gene encodes CDR1 SQVTM and CDR2 ANQGSEA. Unmatched junction bases numbered 7, after V lost 6 bases and J lost 7 bases. The CDR3 reads CSVPRDRVNEQFF. CDR3 sequence (DNA): TGCAGCGTACCCCGGGACAGGGTGAATGAGCAGTTCTTC.

Here the CDR3 reads CASSPRDTHPETQYF. The CDR3 DNA reads TGTGCCAGCAGCCCACGGGACACCCACCCGGAGACCCAGTACTTC. The V gene is TRBV7-9, the J gene TRBJ2-5, with D tentatively TRBD1 (6 bases). The CDR3 runs to 15 residues. V lost 5 bases, J lost 5 bases, and 18 bases lay in between. Germline CDR1 reads SEHNR; CDR2 reads FQNEAQ (reference sequence). The full variable domain, in which reference TRBV7-9 and TRBJ2-5 provide the parts outside the CDR3, is DTGVSQNPRHKITKRGQNVTFRCDPISEHNRLYWYRQTLGQGPEFLTYFQNEAQLEKSRLLSDRFSAERPKGSFSTLEIQRTEQGDSAMYLCASSPRDTHPETQYFGPGTRLLVL.